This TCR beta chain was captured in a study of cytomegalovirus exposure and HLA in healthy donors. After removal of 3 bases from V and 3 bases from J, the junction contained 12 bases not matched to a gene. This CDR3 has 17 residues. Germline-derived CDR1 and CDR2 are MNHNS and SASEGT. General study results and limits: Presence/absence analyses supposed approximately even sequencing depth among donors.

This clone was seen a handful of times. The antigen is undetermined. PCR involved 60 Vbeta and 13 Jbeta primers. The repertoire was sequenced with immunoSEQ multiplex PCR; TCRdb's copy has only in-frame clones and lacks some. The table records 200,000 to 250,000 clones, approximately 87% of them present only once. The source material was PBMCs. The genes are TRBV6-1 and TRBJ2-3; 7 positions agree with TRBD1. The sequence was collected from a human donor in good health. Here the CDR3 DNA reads TGTGCCAGCAGTGACTTACGCGCCGGGACAGCTACAGATACGCAGTATTTT. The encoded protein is CASSDLRAGTATDTQYF.